A selection of T cell receptor beta chains follows, all from one sample in a study of beta chain features in type 1 diabetes. TCRdb keeps only in-frame clones here, not all; method: immunoSEQ multiplex PCR. The sample lists under 450,000 clones; over 13% were seen once. The sequenced sample was naive CD4+ T cells from blood. These receptors were collected from a woman between 18 and 29 years old in good health. CDR3s include the opening cysteine and the closing phenylalanine or tryptophan. Each record gives: clone size, V gene, J gene, CDR3 length, D gene, CDR3 protein, CDR3 DNA. The D gene is left open where the match is weak. The size entry is marked missing in some rows and otherwise reads once, few, many or a size class.

few	TRBV4-2	TRBJ2-1	16	TRBD2	CASSRELAELYNEQFF	TGTGCCAGCAGCCGGGAACTAGCGGAGCTATACAATGAGCAGTTCTTC
NA	TRBV23-1	TRBJ2-7	17	NA	CASSRGSGQTNSYEQYF	TGCGCCAGCAGTCGAGGGTCCGGACAGACAAACTCCTACGAGCAGTACTTC
NA	TRBV11-3	TRBJ2-5	16	TRBD2	CASSLGGGEGEETQYF	TGTGCCAGCAGCTTAGGGGGGGGAGAGGGAGAAGAGACCCAGTACTTC
few	TRBV14	TRBJ2-7	16	NA	CASSQEGWRPSYEQYF	TGTGCCAGCAGCCAAGAAGGATGGAGGCCATCCTACGAGCAGTACTTC
NA	TRBV28	TRBJ2-4	15	NA	CASSSAAEALNIQYF	TGTGCCAGCAGTTCGGCCGCAGAGGCCTTAAACATTCAGTACTTC
NA	TRBV7-2	TRBJ1-2	17	TRBD1	CASGPFLGTGGVYGYTF	TGTGCCAGCGGGCCGTTTCTCGGGACAGGGGGCGTCTATGGCTACACCTTC
few	TRBV7-9	TRBJ2-7	12	NA	CASSRDYYEQYF	TGTGCCAGCAGTCGGGATTACTACGAGCAGTACTTC
NA	TRBV28	TRBJ1-1	11	NA	CASSERFEAFF	TGTGCCAGCAGTGAGCGTTTTGAAGCTTTCTTT
NA	TRBV27	TRBJ2-3	15	TRBD2	CASSFRLAGVDTQYF	TGTGCCAGCAGTTTCCGTCTAGCGGGAGTGGATACGCAGTATTTT
NA	TRBV5-1	TRBJ2-3	15	TRBD2	CASSSLGEGTDTQYF	TGCGCCAGCAGTTCACTTGGGGAGGGAACAGATACGCAGTATTTT
NA	TRBV19	TRBJ1-5	13	TRBD1	CASLDRGHQPQHF	TGTGCCAGCCTTGACAGGGGCCATCAGCCCCAGCATTTT
few	TRBV28	TRBJ1-1	13	NA	CASILPPGSEAFF	TGTGCCAGCATCCTTCCGCCGGGATCTGAAGCTTTCTTT
NA	TRBV30	TRBJ1-1	15	NA	CAWSRQSPWNTEAFF	TGTGCCTGGAGTAGACAGAGCCCATGGAACACTGAAGCTTTCTTT
few	TRBV29-1	TRBJ2-5	12	NA	CSVTFPQETQYF	TGCAGCGTTACATTTCCTCAAGAGACCCAGTACTTC
NA	TRBV25-1	TRBJ2-1	15	TRBD2	CASASLAGVWDEQFF	TGTGCCAGCGCTTCCCTAGCGGGAGTGTGGGATGAGCAGTTCTTC
NA	TRBV19	TRBJ2-1	15	TRBD1	CASSIRTGAYNEQFF	TGTGCCAGTAGTATTCGGACAGGGGCCTACAATGAGCAGTTCTTC
few	TRBV29-1	TRBJ2-3	15	NA	CSVVVRGRSTDTQYF	TGCAGCGTTGTGGTTCGGGGGAGGAGCACAGATACGCAGTATTTT
few	TRBV10-3	TRBJ2-1	15	NA	CAMGAGGTSDNEQFF	TGTGCCATGGGGGCCGGGGGGACGAGTGACAATGAGCAGTTCTTC
NA	TRBV2	TRBJ2-7	14	NA	CASRRPGVPYEQYF	TGTGCCAGCAGACGACCAGGGGTCCCCTACGAGCAGTACTTC
NA	TRBV6-6	TRBJ2-5	13	TRBD2	CASSPAGVGPQYF	TGTGCCAGCAGCCCCGCGGGAGTTGGGCCCCAGTACTTC
NA	TRBV7-8	TRBJ2-1	16	TRBD2	CASSLSGSGGPNEQFF	TGTGCCAGCAGCTTATCAGGTTCGGGAGGGCCCAATGAGCAGTTCTTC
once	TRBV21-1	TRBJ2-1	14	NA	CASSSRDRGMERFF	TGTGCCAGCAGTTCTCGGGACAGGGGAATGGAGCGGTTCTTC